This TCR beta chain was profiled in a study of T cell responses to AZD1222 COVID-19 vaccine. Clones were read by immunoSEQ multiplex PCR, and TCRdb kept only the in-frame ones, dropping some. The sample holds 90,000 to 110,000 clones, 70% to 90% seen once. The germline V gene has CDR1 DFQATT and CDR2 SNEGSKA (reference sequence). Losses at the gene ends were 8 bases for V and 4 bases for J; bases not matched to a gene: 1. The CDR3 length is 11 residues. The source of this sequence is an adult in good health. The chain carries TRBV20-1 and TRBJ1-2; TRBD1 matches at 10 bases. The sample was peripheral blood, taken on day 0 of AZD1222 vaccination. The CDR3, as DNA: TGCAGTCGGACAGGGGGCTATGGCTACACCTTC. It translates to CSRTGGYGYTF.